This T cell receptor (beta chain) is from a study of blood T cell repertoires in COVID-19 (dated by TCRdb to between 2020 and 2021). For the wider study: Collaborator samples came from the United States, Italy and Spain and covered acute and convalescent phases of COVID-19. The prospective study material was composed of cDNA or gDNA derived from T cells, B-cell-depleted T cells, or PBMCs. Subjects who had been exposed to COVID-19, were actively infected with it, or had recovered from it provided the deeply sampled blood TCRbeta repertoires that made up the dataset. The repertoires were released in a freely available public database intended as a resource for research on the immune response to SARS-CoV-2. Samples came from the ongoing ImmuneRACE study (first 160 participants) plus 1,254 subjects from 6 global collaborators. Nearly every sample came with metadata listing a de-identified subject ID, COVID-19 status, age in years and sex. Where available, HLA class I and class II types were taken from metadata supplied by the sample provider and were not determined by assay-based typing. The full study reports these points: The quantity of clinical and demographic metadata differed by source and by participant and was supplied without curation.

Notes on this clone: No cognate antigen has been identified for it. Base qualities were left out, and no much larger clone turns up one base away.

CDR1 and CDR2 (LNHDA, SQIVND) derive from the germline V gene (reference sequence). Including cysteine and phenylalanine, the CDR3 has 15 amino acids. Just CDR3 DNA is preserved here, 45 bases in frame from base 1. V and J are trimmed by 5 bases and 6 bases, and the gene matches miss 6 bases of the junction. TCRbeta CDR3 regions were amplified from genomic DNA using the immunoSEQ Assay, a bias-controlled multiplex PCR. On the study's bioinformatics: The number of nucleated cells in each sample was estimated by amplification of reference gene primers within the assay. To quantify the absolute abundance of each unique TCRbeta CDR3 rearrangement, sequence reads were collapsed and filtered. For each sample, productive Simpson clonality was calculated as the square root of Simpson's diversity index over productive rearrangements. Not all clones reach the TCRdb copy of this immuneACCESS table, which keeps in-frame sequences only. Checked studies attribute under half of the gap to unresolved V genes and leave the rest unexplained. The DNA gave D and trimming, while V, J and clone size come from that table. This sample comprises 150,000 to 200,000 clones, roughly 80% of them detected only once. About 15% of the sample is in the top ten clones.

One collaborating source in Seattle enrolled patients during active infection and followed them longitudinally through the course of disease. The collaborating institutions used their own protocols to collect whole blood in K2EDTA tubes. For TCRbeta analysis, collaborator samples were shipped as frozen whole blood, as isolated PBMCs, or as DNA extracted from either sample type. This receptor was obtained from an older woman with COVID-19, enrolled during active disease. This receptor chain uses TRBV19 and TRBJ2-7; 14 central nucleotides agree with TRBD2. The specimen sequenced was peripheral blood. The nucleotide sequence reads TGTGCCAGTAGTTCTTCCGGGACTAGCGGGAGCGAGCAGTACTTC. It is translated as CASSSSGTSGSEQYF.